This T cell receptor beta chain was profiled in a study of T-cell reconstitution after alpha-beta-depleted transplantation in children. The germline V gene encodes CDR1 SQVTM and CDR2 ANQGSEA. The CDR3 covers 15 residues. The ends were cut back, 3 bases at V and 2 bases at J, with 15 bases in the middle. TCRbeta library construction was performed incorporating unique molecular identifiers. Via MiXCR, TCRdb re-called the PCR reads, giving one row per CDR3 protein. The sample has approximately 190,000 distinct CDR3 sequences, 7% to 9% seen once; the top ten hold 35% to 45%. This clonotype was seen only a few times.

The chain uses TRBV29-1 and TRBJ2-3, with D perhaps given as TRBD1 or TRBD2 (5 bases each). The source material was PBMCs, mostly from graft donor cells, sampled 360 days after TCRalphabeta/CD19-depleted stem cell transplant. The TCR originated in a male patient aged 2 to 10 who had a stem cell transplant for acute myeloid leukemia, so the T cells may come from the graft donor. The CDR3 DNA sequence: TGCAGCGTTGATCTGCTGGGGGATTCCACAGATACGCAGTATTTT. Translating gives CSVDLLGDSTDTQYF.